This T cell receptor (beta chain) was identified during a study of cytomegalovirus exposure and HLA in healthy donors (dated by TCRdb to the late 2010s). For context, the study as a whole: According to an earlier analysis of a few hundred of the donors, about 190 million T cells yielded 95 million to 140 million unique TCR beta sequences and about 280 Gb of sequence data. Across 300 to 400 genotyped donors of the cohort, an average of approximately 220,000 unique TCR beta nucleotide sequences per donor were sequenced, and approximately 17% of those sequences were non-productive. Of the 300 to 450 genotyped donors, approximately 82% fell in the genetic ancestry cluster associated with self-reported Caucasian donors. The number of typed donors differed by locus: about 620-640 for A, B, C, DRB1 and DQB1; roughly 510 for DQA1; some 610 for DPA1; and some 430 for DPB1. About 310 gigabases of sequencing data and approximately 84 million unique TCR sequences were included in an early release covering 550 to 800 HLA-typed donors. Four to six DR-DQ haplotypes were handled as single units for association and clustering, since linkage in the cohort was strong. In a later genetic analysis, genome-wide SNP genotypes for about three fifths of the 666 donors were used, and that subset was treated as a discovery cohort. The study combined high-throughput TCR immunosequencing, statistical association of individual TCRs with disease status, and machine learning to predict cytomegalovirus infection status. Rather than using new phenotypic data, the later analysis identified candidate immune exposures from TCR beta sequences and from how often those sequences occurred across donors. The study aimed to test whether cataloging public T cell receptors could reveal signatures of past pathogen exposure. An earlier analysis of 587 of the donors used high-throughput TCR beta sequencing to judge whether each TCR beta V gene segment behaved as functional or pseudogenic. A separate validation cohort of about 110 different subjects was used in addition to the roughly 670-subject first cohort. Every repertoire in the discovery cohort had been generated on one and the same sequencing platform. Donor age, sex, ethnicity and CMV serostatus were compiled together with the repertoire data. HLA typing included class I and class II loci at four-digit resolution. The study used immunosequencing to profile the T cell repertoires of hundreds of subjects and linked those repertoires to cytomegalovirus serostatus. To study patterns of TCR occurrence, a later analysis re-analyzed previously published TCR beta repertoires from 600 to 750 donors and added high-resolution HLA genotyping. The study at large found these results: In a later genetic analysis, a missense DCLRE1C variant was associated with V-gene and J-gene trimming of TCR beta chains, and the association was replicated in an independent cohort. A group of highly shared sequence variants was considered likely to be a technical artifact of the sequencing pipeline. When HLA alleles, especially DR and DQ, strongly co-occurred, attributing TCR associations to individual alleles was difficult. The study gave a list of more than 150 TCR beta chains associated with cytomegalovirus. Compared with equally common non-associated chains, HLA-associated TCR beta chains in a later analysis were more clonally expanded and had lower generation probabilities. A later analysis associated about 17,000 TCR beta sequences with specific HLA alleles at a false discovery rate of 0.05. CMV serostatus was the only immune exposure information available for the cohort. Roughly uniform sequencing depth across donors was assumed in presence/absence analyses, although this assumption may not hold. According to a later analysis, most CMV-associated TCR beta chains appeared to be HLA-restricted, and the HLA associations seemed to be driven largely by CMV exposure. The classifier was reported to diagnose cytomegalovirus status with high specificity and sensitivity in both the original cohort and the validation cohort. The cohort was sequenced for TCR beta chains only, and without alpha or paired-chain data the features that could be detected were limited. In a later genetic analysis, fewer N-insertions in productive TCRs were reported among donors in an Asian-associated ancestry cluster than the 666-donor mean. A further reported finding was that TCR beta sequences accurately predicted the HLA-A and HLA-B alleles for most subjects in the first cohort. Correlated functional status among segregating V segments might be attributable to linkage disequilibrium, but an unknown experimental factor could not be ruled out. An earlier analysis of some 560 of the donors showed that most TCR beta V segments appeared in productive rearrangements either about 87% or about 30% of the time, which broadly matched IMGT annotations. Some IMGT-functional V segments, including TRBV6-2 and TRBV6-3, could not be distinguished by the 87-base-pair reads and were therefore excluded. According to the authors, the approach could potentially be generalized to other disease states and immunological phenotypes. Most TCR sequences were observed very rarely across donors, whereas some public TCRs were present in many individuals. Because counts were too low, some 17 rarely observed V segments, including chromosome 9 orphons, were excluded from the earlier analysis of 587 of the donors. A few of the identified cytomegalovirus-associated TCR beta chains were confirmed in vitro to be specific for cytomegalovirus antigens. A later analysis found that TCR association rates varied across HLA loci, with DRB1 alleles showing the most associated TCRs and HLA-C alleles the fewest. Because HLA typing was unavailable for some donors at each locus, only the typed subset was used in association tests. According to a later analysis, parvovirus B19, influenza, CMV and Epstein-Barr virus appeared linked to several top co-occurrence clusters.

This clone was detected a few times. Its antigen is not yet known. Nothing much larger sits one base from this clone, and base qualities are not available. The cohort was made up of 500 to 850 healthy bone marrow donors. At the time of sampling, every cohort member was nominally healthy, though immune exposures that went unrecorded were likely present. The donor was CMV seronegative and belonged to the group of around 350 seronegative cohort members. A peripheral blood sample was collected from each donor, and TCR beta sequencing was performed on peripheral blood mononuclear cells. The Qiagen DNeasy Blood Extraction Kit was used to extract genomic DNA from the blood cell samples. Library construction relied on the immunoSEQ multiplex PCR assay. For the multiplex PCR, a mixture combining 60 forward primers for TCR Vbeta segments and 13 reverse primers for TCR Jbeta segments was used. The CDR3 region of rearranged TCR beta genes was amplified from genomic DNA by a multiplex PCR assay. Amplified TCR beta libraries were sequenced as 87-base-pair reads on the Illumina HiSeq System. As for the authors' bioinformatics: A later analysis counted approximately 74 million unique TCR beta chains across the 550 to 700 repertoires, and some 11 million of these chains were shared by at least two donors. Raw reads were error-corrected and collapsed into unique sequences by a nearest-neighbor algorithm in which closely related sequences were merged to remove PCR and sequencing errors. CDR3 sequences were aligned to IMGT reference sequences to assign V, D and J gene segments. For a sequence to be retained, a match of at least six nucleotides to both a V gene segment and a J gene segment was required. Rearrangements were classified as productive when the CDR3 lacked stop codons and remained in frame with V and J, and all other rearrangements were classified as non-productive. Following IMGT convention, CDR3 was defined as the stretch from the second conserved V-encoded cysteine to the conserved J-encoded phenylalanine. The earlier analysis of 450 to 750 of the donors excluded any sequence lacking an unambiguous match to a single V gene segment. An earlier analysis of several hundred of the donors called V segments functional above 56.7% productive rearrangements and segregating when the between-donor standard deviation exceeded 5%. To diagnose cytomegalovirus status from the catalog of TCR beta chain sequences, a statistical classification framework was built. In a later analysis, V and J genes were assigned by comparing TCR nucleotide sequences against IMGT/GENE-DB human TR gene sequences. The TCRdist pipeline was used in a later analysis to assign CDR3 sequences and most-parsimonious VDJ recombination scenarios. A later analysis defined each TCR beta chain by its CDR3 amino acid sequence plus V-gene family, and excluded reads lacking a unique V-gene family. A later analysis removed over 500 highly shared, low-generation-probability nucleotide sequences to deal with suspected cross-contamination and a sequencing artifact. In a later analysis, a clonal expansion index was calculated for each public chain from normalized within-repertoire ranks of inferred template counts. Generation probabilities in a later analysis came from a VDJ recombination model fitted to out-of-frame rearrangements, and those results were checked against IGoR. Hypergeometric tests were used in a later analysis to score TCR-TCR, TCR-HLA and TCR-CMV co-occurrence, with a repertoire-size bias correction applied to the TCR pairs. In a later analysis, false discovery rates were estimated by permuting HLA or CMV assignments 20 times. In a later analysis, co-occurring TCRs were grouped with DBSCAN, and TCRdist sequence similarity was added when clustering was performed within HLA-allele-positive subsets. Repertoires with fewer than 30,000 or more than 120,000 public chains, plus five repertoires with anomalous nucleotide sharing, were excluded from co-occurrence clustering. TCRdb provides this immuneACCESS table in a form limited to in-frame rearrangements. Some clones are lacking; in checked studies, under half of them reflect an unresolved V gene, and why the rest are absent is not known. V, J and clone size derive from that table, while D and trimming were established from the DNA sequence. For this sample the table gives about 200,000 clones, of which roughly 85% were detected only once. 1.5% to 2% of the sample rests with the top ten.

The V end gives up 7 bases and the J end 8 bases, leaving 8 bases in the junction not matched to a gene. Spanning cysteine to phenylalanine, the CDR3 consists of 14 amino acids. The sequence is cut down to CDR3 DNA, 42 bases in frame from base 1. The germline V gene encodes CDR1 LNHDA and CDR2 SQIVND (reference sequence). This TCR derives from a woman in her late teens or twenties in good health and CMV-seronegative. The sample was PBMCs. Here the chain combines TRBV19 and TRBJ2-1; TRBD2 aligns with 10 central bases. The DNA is TGTGCCAGTACCACCGCCGGGACTAGCGATGAGCAGTTCTTC. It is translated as CASTTAGTSDEQFF.